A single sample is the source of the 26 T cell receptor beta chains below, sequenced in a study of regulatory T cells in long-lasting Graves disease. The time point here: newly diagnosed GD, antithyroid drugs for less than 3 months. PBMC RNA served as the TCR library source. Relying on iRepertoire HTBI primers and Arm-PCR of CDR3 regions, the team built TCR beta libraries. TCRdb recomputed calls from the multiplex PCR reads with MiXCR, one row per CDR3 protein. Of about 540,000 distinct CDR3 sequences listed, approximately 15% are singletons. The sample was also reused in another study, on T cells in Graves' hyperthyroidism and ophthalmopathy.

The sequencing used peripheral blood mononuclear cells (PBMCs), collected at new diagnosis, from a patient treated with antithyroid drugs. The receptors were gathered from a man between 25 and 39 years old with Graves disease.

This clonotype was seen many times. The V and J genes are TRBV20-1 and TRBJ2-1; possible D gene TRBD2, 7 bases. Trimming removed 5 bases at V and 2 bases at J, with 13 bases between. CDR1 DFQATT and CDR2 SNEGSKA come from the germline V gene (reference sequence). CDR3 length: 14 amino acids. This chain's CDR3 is CSAEERDTYNEQFF. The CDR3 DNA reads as TGCAGTGCTGAGGAGCGGGACACCTACAATGAGCAGTTCTTC.

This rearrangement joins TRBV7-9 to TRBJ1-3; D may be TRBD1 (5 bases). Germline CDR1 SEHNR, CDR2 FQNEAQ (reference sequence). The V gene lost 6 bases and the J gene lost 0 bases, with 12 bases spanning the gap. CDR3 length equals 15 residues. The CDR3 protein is CASRSSGYSGNTIYF. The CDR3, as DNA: TGTGCCAGCAGATCGTCAGGGTACTCTGGAAACACCATATATTTT.

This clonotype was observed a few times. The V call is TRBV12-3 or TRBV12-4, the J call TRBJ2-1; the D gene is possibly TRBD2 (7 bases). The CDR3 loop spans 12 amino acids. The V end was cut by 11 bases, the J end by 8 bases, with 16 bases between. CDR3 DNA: TGTGCCGATCGTGGGGGGGGGCATGAGCAGTTCTTC. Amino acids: CADRGGGHEQFF.

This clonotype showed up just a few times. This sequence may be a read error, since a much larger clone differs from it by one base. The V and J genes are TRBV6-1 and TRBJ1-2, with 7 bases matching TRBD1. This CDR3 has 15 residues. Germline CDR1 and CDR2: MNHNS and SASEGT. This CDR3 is CASSPPPRTGFGYAF. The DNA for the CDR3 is TGTGCCAGCAGTCCCCCACCTAGGACAGGCTTCGGCTACGCCTTC.

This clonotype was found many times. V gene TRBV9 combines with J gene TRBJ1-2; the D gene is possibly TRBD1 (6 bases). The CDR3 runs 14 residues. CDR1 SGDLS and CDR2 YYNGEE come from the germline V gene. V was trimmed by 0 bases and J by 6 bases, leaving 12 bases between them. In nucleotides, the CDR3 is TGTGCCAGCAGCGTAGAAAGACAGGAGGATGGCTACACCTTC. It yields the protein CASSVERQEDGYTF.

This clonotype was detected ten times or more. CDR3 in amino acids: CSARKQNNSPLHF. As DNA, the CDR3 is TGCAGTGCTAGAAAACAGAATAATTCACCCCTCCACTTT. The V gene is TRBV20-1, the J gene TRBJ1-6; D is unresolved. Trimming took 2 bases from V and 5 from J, leaving 7 bases between them. CDR3 size: 13 residues. Per germline, CDR1 DFQATT and CDR2 SNEGSKA (reference sequence).

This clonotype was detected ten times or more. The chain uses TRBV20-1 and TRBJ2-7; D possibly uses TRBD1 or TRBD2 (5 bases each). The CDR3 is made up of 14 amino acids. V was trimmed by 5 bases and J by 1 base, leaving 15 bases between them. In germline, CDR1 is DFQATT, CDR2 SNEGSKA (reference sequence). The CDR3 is CSAALEGESYEQYF. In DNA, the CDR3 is TGCAGTGCTGCCCTTGAAGGGGAGTCCTACGAGCAGTACTTC.

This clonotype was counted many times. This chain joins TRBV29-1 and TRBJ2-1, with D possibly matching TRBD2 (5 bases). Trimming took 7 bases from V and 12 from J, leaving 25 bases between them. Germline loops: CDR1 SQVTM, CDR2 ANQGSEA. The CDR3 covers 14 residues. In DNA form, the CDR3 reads TGCAGCGAACTATTCCCGGGAACTCAGAGCGTGCAGTTCTTC. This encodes CSELFPGTQSVQFF.

Here the CDR3 reads CASSRTATNQPQHF. CDR3 bases: TGTGCCAGCTCCCGGACAGCTACTAATCAGCCCCAGCATTTT. The genes are TRBV6-1 and TRBJ1-5, with a weak D call TRBD1 (6 bases). Trimming removed 8 bases from V and 4 bases from J, with 15 bases in between. CDR1 and CDR2 from the germline V gene are MNHNS and SASEGT. The CDR3 has 14 residues.

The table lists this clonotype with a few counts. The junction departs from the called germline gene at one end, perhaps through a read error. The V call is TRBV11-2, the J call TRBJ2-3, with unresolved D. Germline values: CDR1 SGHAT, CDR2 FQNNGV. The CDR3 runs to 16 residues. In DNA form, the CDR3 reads TGCGCCAGCAGCTTTGAGCAAGCTGTTTCGTCAGATACGCAGTATTTT. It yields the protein CASSFEQAVSSDTQYF. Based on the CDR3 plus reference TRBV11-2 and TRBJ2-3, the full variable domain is EAGVAQSPRYKIIEKRQSVAFWCNPISGHATLYWYQQILGQGPKLLIQFQNNGVVDDSQLPKDRFSAERLKGVDSTLKIQPAKLEDSAVYLCASSFEQAVSSDTQYFGPGTRLTVL.

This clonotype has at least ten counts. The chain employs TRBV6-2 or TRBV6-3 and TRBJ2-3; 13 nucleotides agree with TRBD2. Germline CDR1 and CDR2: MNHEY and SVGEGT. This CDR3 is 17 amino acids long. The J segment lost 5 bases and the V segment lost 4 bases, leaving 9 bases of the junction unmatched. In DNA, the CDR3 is TGTGCCAGCAGTTCAGAAGGACTAGCGGGAGTTGTAGATACGCAGTATTTT. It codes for CASSSEGLAGVVDTQYF.

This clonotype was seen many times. The CDR3 nucleotides are TGCAGTGCTAGAGATCTAGCGGGAGGGAACACTTTAGGTACCCAGTACTTC. Translating it yields CSARDLAGGNTLGTQYF. The chain carries TRBV20-1 and TRBJ2-5, with 12 bases fitting TRBD2. The germline CDR1 and CDR2 sequences are DFQATT and SNEGSKA (reference sequence). With 0 bases clipped from V and 8 bases from J, the junction kept 13 bases outside the gene matches. The CDR3 is 17 amino acids.

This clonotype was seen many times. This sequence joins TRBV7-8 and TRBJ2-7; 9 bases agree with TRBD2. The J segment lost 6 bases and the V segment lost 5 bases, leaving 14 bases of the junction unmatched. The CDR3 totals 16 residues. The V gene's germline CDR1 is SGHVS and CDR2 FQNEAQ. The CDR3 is CASSPRALAGLSEQYF. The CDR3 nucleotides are TGTGCCAGCAGCCCCCGCGCGCTAGCGGGATTGAGCGAGCAGTACTTC.

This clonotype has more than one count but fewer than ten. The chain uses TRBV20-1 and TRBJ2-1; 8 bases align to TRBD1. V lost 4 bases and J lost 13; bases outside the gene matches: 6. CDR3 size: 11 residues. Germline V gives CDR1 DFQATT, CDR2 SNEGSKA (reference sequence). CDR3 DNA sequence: TGCAGTGCTACGGACAGGGATGTTCAGTTCTTC. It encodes CSATDRDVQFF.

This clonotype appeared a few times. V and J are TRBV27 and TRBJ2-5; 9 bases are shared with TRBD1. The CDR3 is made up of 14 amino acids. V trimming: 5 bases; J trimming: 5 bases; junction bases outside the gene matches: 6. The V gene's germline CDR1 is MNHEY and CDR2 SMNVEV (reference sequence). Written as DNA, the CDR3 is TGTGCCAGCAGTAAAACAGGGGGCGCCGAGACCCAGTACTTC. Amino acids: CASSKTGGAETQYF.

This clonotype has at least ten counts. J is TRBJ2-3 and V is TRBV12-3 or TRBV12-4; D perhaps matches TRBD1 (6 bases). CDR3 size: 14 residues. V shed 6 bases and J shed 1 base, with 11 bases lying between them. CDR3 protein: CASSLRQGTDTQYF. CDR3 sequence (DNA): TGTGCCAGCAGCCTCCGACAGGGCACAGATACGCAGTATTTT.

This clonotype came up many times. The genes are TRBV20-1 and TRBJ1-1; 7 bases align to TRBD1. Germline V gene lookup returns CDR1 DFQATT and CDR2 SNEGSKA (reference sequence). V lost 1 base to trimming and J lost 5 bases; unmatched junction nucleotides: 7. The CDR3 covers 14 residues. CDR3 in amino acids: CSARAGTAGTEAFF. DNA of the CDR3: TGCAGTGCTAGAGCCGGGACAGCCGGAACTGAAGCTTTCTTT.

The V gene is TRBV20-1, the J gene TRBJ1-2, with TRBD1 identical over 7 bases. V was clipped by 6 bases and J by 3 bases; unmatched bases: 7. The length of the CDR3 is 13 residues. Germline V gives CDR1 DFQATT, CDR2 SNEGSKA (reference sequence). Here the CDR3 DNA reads TGCAGTGCCCCGCGACAGGGAGACTATGGCTACACCTTC. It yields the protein CSAPRQGDYGYTF.

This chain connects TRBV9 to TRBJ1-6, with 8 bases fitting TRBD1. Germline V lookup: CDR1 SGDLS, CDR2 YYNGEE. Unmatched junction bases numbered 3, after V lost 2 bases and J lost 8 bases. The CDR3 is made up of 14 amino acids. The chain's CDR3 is CASSVGQVHSPLHF. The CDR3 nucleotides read TGTGCCAGCAGCGTGGGACAGGTCCATTCACCCCTCCACTTT.

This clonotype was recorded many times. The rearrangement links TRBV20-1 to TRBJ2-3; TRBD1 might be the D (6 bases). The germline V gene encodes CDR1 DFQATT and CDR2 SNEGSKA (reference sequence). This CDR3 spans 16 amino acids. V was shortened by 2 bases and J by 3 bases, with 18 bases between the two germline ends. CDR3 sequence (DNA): TGCAGTGCTAGACTGCAGGGGAGCTTTGGGACAGATACGCAGTATTTT. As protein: CSARLQGSFGTDTQYF.

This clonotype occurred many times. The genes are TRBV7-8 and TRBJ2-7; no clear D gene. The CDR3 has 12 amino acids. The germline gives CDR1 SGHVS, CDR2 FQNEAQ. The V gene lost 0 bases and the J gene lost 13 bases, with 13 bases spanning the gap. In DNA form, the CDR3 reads TGTGCCAGCAGCTTAGCGCTATTCCCCCCTTACTTC. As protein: CASSLALFPPYF.

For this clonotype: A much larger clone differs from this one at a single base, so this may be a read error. The CDR3 reads CASTLGWGPSYNGQFF. In DNA, the CDR3 is TGTGCCAGCACTTTGGGTTGGGGACCAAGTTACAATGGGCAGTTCTTC. V is TRBV12-3 or TRBV12-4 and J is TRBJ2-3; either TRBD1 or TRBD2 may supply D (5 bases each). The J call is in doubt because the DNA end fits TRBJ2-1 better. The CDR3 totals 16 residues.

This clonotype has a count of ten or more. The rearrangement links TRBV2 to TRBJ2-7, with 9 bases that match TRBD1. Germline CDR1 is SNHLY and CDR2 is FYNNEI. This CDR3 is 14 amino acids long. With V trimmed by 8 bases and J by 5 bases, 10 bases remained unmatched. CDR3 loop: CASLGQGIWNEQYF. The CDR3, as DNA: TGTGCCAGCTTGGGACAGGGAATTTGGAACGAGCAGTACTTC.

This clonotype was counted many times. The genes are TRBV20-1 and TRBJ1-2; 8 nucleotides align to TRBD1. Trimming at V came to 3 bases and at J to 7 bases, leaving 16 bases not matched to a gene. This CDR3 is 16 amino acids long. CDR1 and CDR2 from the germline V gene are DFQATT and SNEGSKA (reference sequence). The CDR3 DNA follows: TGCAGTGCTAGCACCCGGACAGGGAGGAGCCGGGGTGGCTACACCTTC. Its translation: CSASTRTGRSRGGYTF.

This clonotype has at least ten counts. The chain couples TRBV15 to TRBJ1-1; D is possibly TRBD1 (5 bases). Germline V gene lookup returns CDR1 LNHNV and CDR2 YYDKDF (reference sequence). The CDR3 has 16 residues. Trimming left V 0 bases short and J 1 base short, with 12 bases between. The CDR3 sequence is CATSRELRTTNTEAFF. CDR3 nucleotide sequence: TGTGCCACCAGCAGAGAACTACGGACAACGAACACTGAAGCTTTCTTT. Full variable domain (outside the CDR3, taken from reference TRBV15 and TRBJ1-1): DAMVIQNPRYQVTQFGKPVTLSCSQTLNHNVMYWYQQKSSQAPKLLFHYYDKDFNNEADTPDNFQSRRPNTSFCFLDIRSPGLGDTAMYLCATSRELRTTNTEAFFGQGTRLTVV.

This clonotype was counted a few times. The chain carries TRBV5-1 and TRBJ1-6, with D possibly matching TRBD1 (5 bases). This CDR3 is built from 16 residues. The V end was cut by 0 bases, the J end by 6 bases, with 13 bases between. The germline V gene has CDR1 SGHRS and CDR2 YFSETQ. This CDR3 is CASSLEGARGNSPLHF. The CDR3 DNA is TGCGCCAGCAGCTTGGAAGGGGCTAGGGGTAATTCACCCCTCCACTTT.